The clone carrying this T cell receptor (beta chain) came up many times. No antigen is known for it. TCRdb reprocessed the 5' RACE reads with MiXCR, giving one entry per CDR3 protein. The table includes about 890,000 distinct CDR3 sequences, about 12% detected once. In germline, CDR1 is MNHEY, CDR2 SVGAGI. The length of the CDR3 is 16 residues. Between the trimmed V and J ends, which lost 1 base and 1 base, there was a span of 13 bases. The sample comes from a study of identical twins. Findings of the study overall: Cord blood's abundant beta clonotypes had fewer insertions, unlike memory repertoires. Cross-sectional statistical analysis, not tracking of the same donors, underpinned the conclusions.

The data also belong to a second study, concerning yellow fever vaccine responses in identical twins.

The sequencing sample was made of PBMCs. This TCR was sampled from a young woman in good health. The chain couples TRBV6-5 to TRBJ2-5; D is possibly TRBD1 or TRBD2 (5 bases each). Here the CDR3 DNA reads TGTGCCAGCAGTTACTGGCCTAGTGGGGGCCAAGAGACCCAGTACTTC. This encodes CASSYWPSGGQETQYF.